This T cell receptor beta chain was identified in a study of shared clonotypes between healthy human individuals. The study's findings and limits: Generation probabilities of non-shared clonotypes were lower (relative to those shared by all four donors). Few donors restricted represented genetic and exposure-history diversity.

Assay runs were performed at deep level. Sorted subsets were amplified in replicate PCRs using 200 ng DNA, 32,000 or so T cell genomes. The data were produced by immunoSEQ multiplex PCR, yet TCRdb's version contains in-frame clones alone and is incomplete. Among 1.5 million to 1.9 million clones listed, around 98% were seen once. Germline V gene sequence: CDR1 SEHNR, CDR2 FQNEAQ (reference sequence). V dropped 4 bases and J dropped 4; count of bases not matched to a gene: 4. The CDR3 contains 14 residues. A remark on this clone: Its matching antigen is unknown. Other DNA variants within this sample encode the same CDR3.

The sequenced sample consisted of naive CD4+ T cells sorted from blood. Subset: CD45RA+ positively selected. The chain recombines TRBV7-9 with TRBJ2-1, with TRBD2 identical over 7 bases. This clonotype was sampled from a man younger than 40 in good health. This chain's CDR3 is CASSSRDYYNEQFF. CDR3 coding DNA: TGTGCCAGCAGCTCCCGGGACTATTACAATGAGCAGTTCTTC.